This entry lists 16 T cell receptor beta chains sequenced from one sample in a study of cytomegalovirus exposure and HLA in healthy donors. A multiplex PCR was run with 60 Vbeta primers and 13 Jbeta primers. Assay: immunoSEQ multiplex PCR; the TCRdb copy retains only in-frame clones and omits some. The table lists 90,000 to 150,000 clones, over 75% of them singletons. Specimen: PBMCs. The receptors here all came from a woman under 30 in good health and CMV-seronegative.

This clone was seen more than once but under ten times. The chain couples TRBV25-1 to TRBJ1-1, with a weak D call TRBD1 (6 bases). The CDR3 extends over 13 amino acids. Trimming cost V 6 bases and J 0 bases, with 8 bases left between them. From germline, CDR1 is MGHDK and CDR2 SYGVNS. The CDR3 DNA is TGTGCCAGCAGAGACAGGTTGAACACTGAAGCTTTCTTT. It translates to CASRDRLNTEAFF.

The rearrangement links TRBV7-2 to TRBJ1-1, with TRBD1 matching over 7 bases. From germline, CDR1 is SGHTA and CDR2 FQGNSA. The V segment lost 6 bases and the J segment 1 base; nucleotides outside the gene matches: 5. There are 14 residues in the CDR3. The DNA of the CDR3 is TGTGCCAGCAGGTTGACAGGGTCGAACACTGAAGCTTTCTTT. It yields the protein CASRLTGSNTEAFF.

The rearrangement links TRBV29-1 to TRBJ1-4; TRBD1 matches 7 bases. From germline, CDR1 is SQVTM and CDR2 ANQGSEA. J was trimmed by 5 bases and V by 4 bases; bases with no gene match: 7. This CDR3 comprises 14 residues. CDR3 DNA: TGCAGCGTTGCTGGGACAGACTACAATGAAAAACTGTTTTTT. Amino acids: CSVAGTDYNEKLFF.

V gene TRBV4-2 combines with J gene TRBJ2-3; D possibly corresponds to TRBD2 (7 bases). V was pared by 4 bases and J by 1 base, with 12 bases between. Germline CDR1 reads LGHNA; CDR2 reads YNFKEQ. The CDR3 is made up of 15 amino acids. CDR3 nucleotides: TGTGCCAGCAGCCGGGGGGCGGGGGGCACAGATACGCAGTATTTT. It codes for CASSRGAGGTDTQYF.

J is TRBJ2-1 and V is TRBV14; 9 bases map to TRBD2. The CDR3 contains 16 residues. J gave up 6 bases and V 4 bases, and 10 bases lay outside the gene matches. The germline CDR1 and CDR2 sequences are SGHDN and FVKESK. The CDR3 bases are TGTGCCAGCAGCCTTTCGGAGGCGGGAGGGCCCAATGAGCAGTTCTTC. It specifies CASSLSEAGGPNEQFF.

CDR3 protein: CASTPGGKRNTEAFF. CDR3 DNA sequence: TGTGCCAGCACCCCAGGGGGCAAGAGGAACACTGAAGCTTTCTTT. V is TRBV2 and J is TRBJ1-1; 8 bases align to TRBD1. This CDR3 contains 15 residues. CDR1 and CDR2 from the germline V gene are SNHLY and FYNNEI. V was clipped by 7 bases and J by 1 base; unmatched bases: 8.

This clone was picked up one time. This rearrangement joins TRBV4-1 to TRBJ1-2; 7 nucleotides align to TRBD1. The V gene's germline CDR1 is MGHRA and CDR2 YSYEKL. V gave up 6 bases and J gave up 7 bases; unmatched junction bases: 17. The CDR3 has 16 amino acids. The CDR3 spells CASSDGTDRYGRGYTF. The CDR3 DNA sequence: TGCGCCAGCAGTGACGGGACAGACAGATATGGTCGTGGCTACACCTTC.

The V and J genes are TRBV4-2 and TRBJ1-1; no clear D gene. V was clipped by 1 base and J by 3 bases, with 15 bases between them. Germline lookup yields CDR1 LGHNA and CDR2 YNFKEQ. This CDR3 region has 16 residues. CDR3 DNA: TGTGCCAGCAGCCAAGTGTTCCCGGTCGAAGACACTGAAGCTTTCTTT. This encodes CASSQVFPVEDTEAFF.

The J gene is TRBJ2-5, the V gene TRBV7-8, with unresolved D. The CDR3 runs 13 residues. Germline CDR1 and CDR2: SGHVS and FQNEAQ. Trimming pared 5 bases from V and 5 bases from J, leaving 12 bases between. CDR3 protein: CASSVRGYETQYF. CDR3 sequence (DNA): TGTGCCAGCAGCGTCAGAGGTTACGAGACCCAGTACTTC.

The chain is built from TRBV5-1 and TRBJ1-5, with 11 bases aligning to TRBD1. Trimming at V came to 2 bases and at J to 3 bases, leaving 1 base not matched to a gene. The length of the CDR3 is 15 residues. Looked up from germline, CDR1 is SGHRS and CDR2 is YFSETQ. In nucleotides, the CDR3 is TGCGCCAGCAGCTTAGGACAGGGGGCCAATCAGCCCCAGCATTTT. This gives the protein CASSLGQGANQPQHF.

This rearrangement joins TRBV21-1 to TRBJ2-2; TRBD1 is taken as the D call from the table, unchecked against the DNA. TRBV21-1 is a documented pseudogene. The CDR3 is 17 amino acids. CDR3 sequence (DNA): TGTGCCAGCAGCAGTTGCAACCGGGACAGCAACACCGGGGAGCTGTTTTTT. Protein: CASSSCNRDSNTGELFF.

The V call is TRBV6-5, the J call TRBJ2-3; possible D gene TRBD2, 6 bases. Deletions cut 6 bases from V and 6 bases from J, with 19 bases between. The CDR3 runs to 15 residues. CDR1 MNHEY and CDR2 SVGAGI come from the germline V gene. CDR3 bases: TGTGCCAGCAGGGGGGTCGGGGCGGGAACCGATACGCAGTATTTT. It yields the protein CASRGVGAGTDTQYF.

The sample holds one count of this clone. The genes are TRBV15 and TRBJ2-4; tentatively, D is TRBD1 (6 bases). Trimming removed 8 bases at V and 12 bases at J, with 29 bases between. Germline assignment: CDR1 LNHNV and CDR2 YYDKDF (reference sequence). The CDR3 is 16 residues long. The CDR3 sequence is CATLQGTLLARGSQYF. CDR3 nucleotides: TGTGCCACCCTACAGGGTACTCTGCTAGCTCGGGGCAGTCAGTACTTC.

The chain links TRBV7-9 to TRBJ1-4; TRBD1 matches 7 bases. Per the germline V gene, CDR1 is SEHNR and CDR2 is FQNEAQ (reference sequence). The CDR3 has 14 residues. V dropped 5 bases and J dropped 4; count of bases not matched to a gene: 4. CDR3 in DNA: TGTGCCAGCAGCCGAACAGGGGATAATGAAAAACTGTTTTTT. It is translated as CASSRTGDNEKLFF.

The CDR3 DNA is TGCAGCGTTGTTTTATCCTACGAGCAGTACTTC. As protein: CSVVLSYEQYF. This chain links TRBV29-1 with TRBJ2-5; D ambiguous. The end of the DNA is better explained by TRBJ2-7, so the J call may be wrong. Looked up from germline, CDR1 is SQVTM and CDR2 is ANQGSEA. CDR3 length equals 11 residues.

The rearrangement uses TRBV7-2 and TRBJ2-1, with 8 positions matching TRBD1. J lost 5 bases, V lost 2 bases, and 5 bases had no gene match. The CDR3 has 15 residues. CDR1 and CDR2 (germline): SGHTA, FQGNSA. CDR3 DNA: TGTGCCAGCAGCTTAAGGGACAGGAACGACAATGAGCAGTTCTTC. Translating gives CASSLRDRNDNEQFF.